These T cell receptor beta chains were read from a single sample in a study of siplizumab effects on memory and regulatory T cells. Assay: immunoSEQ multiplex PCR; the TCRdb copy retains only in-frame clones and omits some. This sample has nearly 95,000 clones; nearly 95% occur once, and the top ten carry roughly 0.3%. Material for sequencing was non-Treg CD4+ T cells sorted from blood. These receptors were collected from a human donor in good health. CDR3s include the opening cysteine and the closing phenylalanine or tryptophan. The order of the fields is CDR3 length, clone size, J gene, D gene, V gene, CDR3 protein, CDR3 DNA. A D gene is named only where the DNA matches it firmly. Size is omitted from some rows. Given values are once, few, many or a class for expanded clones.

CDR3 length: 15
clone size: once
J gene: TRBJ2-2
D gene: -
V gene: TRBV19
CDR3 protein: CASSNPGRKTGELFF
CDR3 DNA: TGTGCCAGTAGTAATCCAGGGCGAAAAACCGGGGAGCTGTTTTTT

CDR3 length: 14
clone size: -
J gene: TRBJ2-2
D gene: TRBD1
V gene: TRBV6-5
CDR3 protein: CASSDRENTGELFF
CDR3 DNA: TGTGCCAGCAGTGACAGGGAGAACACCGGGGAGCTGTTTTTT

CDR3 length: 15
clone size: -
J gene: TRBJ2-2
D gene: -
V gene: TRBV9
CDR3 protein: CASSVGPNQDGELFF
CDR3 DNA: TGTGCCAGCAGCGTAGGGCCGAATCAGGACGGGGAGCTGTTTTTT

CDR3 length: 14
clone size: once
J gene: TRBJ1-1
D gene: -
V gene: TRBV25-1
CDR3 protein: CASSDSRRNTEAFF
CDR3 DNA: TGTGCCAGCAGTGATTCCAGGAGGAACACTGAAGCTTTCTTT

CDR3 length: 14
clone size: -
J gene: TRBJ1-1
D gene: TRBD1
V gene: TRBV10-3
CDR3 protein: CASTTGSANTEAFF
CDR3 DNA: TGTGCCTCTACGACAGGGTCGGCGAACACTGAAGCTTTCTTT

CDR3 length: 14
clone size: once
J gene: TRBJ2-3
D gene: TRBD1
V gene: TRBV5-1
CDR3 protein: CASSPGTGENTQYF
CDR3 DNA: TGCGCCAGCAGCCCCGGGACAGGGGAAAATACGCAGTATTTT

CDR3 length: 12
clone size: -
J gene: TRBJ1-2
D gene: -
V gene: TRBV10-3
CDR3 protein: CAISDSLDGYTF
CDR3 DNA: TGTGCCATCAGTGACAGTTTAGATGGCTACACCTTC

CDR3 length: 15
clone size: -
J gene: TRBJ1-3
D gene: -
V gene: TRBV6-6
CDR3 protein: CASSYDQGAGNTIYF
CDR3 DNA: TGTGCCAGCAGTTACGATCAGGGTGCCGGAAACACCATATATTTT

CDR3 length: 12
clone size: -
J gene: TRBJ1-2
D gene: -
V gene: TRBV11-2
CDR3 protein: CAGGDSRYGYTF
CDR3 DNA: TGTGCTGGGGGAGATAGTCGCTATGGCTACACCTTC

CDR3 length: 13
clone size: -
J gene: TRBJ2-5
D gene: -
V gene: TRBV30
CDR3 protein: CAWSPGGWETQYF
CDR3 DNA: TGTGCCTGGAGTCCGGGGGGCTGGGAGACCCAGTACTTC

CDR3 length: 16
clone size: -
J gene: TRBJ1-6
D gene: TRBD1
V gene: TRBV2
CDR3 protein: CASNEAGTAHNSPLHF
CDR3 DNA: TGTGCCAGCAACGAAGCCGGGACAGCCCATAATTCACCCCTCCACTTT

CDR3 length: 13
clone size: -
J gene: TRBJ2-5
D gene: -
V gene: TRBV30
CDR3 protein: CAWGVGASVTQYF
CDR3 DNA: TGTGCCTGGGGGGTTGGGGCTTCAGTGACCCAGTACTTC

CDR3 length: 14
clone size: -
J gene: TRBJ2-4
D gene: TRBD2
V gene: TRBV30
CDR3 protein: CAWSLGGRSSGQYF
CDR3 DNA: TGTGCCTGGAGCCTTGGCGGGAGATCTAGTGGTCAGTACTTC

CDR3 length: 12
clone size: -
J gene: TRBJ2-3
D gene: -
V gene: TRBV25-1
CDR3 protein: CASTGHPDTQYF
CDR3 DNA: TGTGCCAGTACGGGCCACCCAGATACGCAGTATTTT

CDR3 length: 13
clone size: -
J gene: TRBJ1-1
D gene: -
V gene: TRBV6-1
CDR3 protein: CASSGEGNTEAFF
CDR3 DNA: TGTGCCAGCAGTGGCGAGGGGAACACTGAAGCTTTCTTT

CDR3 length: 14
clone size: -
J gene: TRBJ2-1
D gene: -
V gene: TRBV15
CDR3 protein: CATSRGNSYNEQFF
CDR3 DNA: TGTGCCACCAGCAGGGGGAACTCCTACAATGAGCAGTTCTTC

CDR3 length: 13
clone size: -
J gene: TRBJ1-1
D gene: -
V gene: TRBV6-6
CDR3 protein: CASSTSMAAEAFF
CDR3 DNA: TGTGCCAGCAGTACATCTATGGCGGCCGAAGCTTTCTTT

CDR3 length: 12
clone size: -
J gene: TRBJ2-2
D gene: TRBD1
V gene: TRBV30
CDR3 protein: CAWTQGAGELFF
CDR3 DNA: TGTGCCTGGACACAGGGGGCCGGGGAGCTGTTTTTT

CDR3 length: 13
clone size: -
J gene: TRBJ1-5
D gene: -
V gene: TRBV5-1
CDR3 protein: CASSYSGNQPQHF
CDR3 DNA: TGCGCCAGCAGCTACAGCGGCAATCAGCCCCAGCATTTT

CDR3 length: 17
clone size: -
J gene: TRBJ2-2
D gene: TRBD2
V gene: TRBV5-1
CDR3 protein: CASSTGLAGENTGELFF
CDR3 DNA: TGCGCCAGCAGCACCGGACTAGCGGGGGAGAACACCGGGGAGCTGTTTTTT

CDR3 length: 15
clone size: -
J gene: TRBJ2-7
D gene: TRBD2
V gene: TRBV5-1
CDR3 protein: CASSRTGLAGGEQYF
CDR3 DNA: TGCGCCAGCAGCAGAACGGGACTAGCGGGCGGGGAGCAGTACTTC

CDR3 length: 14
clone size: -
J gene: TRBJ1-2
D gene: TRBD1
V gene: TRBV6-5
CDR3 protein: CASSYSGQGIGYTF
CDR3 DNA: TGTGCCAGCAGTTACTCGGGACAGGGAATTGGCTACACCTTC